This paragraph reports one T cell receptor (beta chain). Its target is unknown. The sample has other DNA sequences that encode this CDR3 too. There are 16 residues in the CDR3. V was pared by 0 bases and J by 5 bases, with 4 bases of the junction left unmatched. Germline V gene sequence: CDR1 SGDLS, CDR2 YYNGEE. The record originates from a study of PD-1 blockade in classical Hodgkin lymphoma. Every patient had relapsed following autologous stem cell transplantation, and cohorts differed in brentuximab vedotin exposure. Some clones are missing from TCRdb's copy, which holds only in-frame ones; the method was immunoSEQ multiplex PCR. The table records 150,000 or so clones, about 81% of them present only once. General study results and limits: Baseline TCR diversity was reportedly lower in newly diagnosed patients than healthy donors. Patients starting nivolumab less than 1 year after ASCT had lower diversity and were excluded from later analyses.

Sequencing was performed on peripheral blood mononuclear cells (PBMCs), taken before the second cycle of nivolumab. This TCR was recovered from a human donor with classical Hodgkin lymphoma. This chain links TRBV9 with TRBJ2-1, with 11 bases lining up with TRBD2. CDR3 sequence: CASSVARLAGNNEQFF. The CDR3 DNA follows: TGTGCCAGCAGCGTAGCTCGACTAGCGGGGAACAATGAGCAGTTCTTC.